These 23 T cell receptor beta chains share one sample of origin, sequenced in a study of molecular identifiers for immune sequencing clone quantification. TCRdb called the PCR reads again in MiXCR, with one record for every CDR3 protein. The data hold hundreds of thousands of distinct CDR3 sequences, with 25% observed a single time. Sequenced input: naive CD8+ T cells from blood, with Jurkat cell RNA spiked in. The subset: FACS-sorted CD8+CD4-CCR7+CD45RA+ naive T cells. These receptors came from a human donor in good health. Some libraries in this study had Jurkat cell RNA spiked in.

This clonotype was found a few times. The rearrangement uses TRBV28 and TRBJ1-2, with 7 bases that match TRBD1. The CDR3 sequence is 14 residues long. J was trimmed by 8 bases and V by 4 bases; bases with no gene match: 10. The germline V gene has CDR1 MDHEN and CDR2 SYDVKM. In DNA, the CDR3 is TGTGCCAGCAGTTCTGGAGGGCGCAGGGGGGGCTACACCTTC. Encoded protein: CASSSGGRRGGYTF.

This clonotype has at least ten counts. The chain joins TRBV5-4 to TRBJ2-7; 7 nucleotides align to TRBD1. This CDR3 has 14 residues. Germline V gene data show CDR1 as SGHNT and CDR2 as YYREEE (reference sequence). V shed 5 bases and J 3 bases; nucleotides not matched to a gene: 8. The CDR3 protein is CASSYRGSDYEQYF. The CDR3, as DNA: TGTGCCAGCAGTTACAGGGGCAGCGACTACGAGCAGTACTTC.

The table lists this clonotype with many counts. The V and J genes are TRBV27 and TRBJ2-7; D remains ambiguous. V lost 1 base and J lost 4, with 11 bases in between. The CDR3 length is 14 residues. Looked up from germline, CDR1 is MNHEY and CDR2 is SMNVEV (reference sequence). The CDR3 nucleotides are TGTGCCAGCAGTTTATATTCCGAAGGGTACGAGCAGTACTTC. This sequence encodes CASSLYSEGYEQYF.

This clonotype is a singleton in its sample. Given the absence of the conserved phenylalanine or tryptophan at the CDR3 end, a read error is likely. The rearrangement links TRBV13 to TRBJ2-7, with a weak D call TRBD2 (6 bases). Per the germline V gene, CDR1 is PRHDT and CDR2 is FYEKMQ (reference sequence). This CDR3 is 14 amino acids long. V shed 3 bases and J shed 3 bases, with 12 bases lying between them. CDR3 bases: TGTGCCAGCAGCTTTTCCCTGGGGGGCTACGAGCAGTACTCC. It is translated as CASSFSLGGYEQYS.

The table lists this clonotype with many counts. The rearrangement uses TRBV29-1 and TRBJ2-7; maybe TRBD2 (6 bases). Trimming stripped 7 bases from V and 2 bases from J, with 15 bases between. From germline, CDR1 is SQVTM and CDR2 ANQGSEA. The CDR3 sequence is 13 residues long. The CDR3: CSARLESTYEQYF. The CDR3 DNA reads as TGCAGCGCCCGACTAGAAAGCACCTACGAGCAGTACTTC.

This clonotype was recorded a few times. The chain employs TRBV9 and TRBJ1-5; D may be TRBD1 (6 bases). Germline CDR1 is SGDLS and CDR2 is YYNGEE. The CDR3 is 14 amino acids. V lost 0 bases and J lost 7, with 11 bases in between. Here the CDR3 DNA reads TGTGCCAGCAGCGTAGCGGGGGCTGGGCAGCCCCAGCATTTT. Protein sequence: CASSVAGAGQPQHF.

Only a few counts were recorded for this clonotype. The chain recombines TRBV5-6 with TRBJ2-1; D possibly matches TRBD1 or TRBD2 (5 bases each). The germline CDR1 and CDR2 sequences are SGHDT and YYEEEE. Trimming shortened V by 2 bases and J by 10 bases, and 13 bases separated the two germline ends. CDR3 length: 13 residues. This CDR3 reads CASSFGTVGEQFF. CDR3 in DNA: TGTGCCAGCAGCTTTGGGACGGTGGGCGAGCAGTTCTTC.

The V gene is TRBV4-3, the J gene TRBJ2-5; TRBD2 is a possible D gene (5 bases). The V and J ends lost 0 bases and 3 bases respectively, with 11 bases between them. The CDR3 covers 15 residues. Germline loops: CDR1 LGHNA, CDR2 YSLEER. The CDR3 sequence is CASSQEALAEETQYF. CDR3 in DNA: TGCGCCAGCAGCCAAGAGGCGCTAGCTGAAGAGACCCAGTACTTC.

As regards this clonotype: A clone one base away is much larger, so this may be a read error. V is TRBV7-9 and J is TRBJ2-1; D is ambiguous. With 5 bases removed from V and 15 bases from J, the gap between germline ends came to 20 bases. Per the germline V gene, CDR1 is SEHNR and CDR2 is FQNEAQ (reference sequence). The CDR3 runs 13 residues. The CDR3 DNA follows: TGTGCCAGCAGCCCCACGTCCTCTCCCGCGCTGTTCTTC. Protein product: CASSPTSSPALFF.

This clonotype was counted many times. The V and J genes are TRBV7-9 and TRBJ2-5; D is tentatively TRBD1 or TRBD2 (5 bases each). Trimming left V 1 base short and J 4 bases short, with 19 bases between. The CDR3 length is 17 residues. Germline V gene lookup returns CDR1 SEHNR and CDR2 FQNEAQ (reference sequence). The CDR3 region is CASSLGNSRDERETQYF. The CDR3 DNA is TGTGCCAGCAGCTTAGGAAACTCCCGGGACGAAAGAGAGACCCAGTACTTC.

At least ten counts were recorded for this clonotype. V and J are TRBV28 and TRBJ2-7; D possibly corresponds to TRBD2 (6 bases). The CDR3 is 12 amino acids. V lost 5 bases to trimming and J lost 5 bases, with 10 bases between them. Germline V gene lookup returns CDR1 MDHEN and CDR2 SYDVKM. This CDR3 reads CASSPGRNEQYF. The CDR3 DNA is TGTGCCAGCAGTCCCGGGAGAAACGAGCAGTACTTC.

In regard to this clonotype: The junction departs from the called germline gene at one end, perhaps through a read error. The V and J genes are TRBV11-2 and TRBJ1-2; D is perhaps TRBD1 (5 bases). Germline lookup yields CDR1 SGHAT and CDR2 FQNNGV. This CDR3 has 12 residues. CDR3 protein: CTSSTRGYGYTF. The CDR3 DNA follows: TGTACCAGCAGCACAAGGGGCTATGGCTACACCTTC. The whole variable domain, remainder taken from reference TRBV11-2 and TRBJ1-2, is EAGVAQSPRYKIIEKRQSVAFWCNPISGHATLYWYQQILGQGPKLLIQFQNNGVVDDSQLPKDRFSAERLKGVDSTLKIQPAKLEDSAVYLCTSSTRGYGYTFGSGTRLTVV.

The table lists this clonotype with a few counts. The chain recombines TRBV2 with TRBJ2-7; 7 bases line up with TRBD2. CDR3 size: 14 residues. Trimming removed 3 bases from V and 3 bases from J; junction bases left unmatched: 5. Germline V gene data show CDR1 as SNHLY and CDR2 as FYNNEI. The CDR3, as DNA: TGTGCCAGCAGTGACCGGGCTAGCGGCTACGAGCAGTACTTC. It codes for CASSDRASGYEQYF. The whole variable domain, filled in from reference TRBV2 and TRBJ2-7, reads EPEVTQTPSHQVTQMGQEVILRCVPISNHLYFYWYRQILGQKVEFLVSFYNNEISEKSEIFDDQFSVERPDGSNFTLKIRSTKLEDSAMYFCASSDRASGYEQYFGPGTRLTVT.

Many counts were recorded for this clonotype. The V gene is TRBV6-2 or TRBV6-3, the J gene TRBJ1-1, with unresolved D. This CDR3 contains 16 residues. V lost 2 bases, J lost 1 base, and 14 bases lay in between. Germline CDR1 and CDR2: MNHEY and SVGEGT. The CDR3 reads CASSYTTKLPNTEAFF. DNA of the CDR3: TGTGCCAGCAGTTACACGACCAAACTACCGAACACTGAAGCTTTCTTT.

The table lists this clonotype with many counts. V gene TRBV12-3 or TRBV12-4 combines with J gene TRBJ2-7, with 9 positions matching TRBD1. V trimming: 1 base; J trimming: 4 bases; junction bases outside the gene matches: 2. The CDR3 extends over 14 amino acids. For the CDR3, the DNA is TGTGCCAGCAGTTTAGGGACAGGGGAGTACGAGCAGTACTTC. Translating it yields CASSLGTGEYEQYF.

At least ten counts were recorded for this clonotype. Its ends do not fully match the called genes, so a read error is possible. DNA of the CDR3: TGTGCCAGCAGTCAATGGACGGAGAACACTGAAGCTTTCTTT. Translation: CASSQWTENTEAFF. The chain couples TRBV4-1 to TRBJ1-1; D is unresolved. This CDR3 has 14 residues. From germline, CDR1 is MGHRA and CDR2 YSYEKL.

For the CDR3, the DNA is TGTGCCTGGAGCAACCTGGTCTGGAATGAAAAACTGTTTTTT. It specifies CAWSNLVWNEKLFF. The V and J genes are TRBV30 and TRBJ1-4; D is ambiguous. The CDR3 runs 14 residues. Germline-derived CDR1 and CDR2 are GTSNPN and SVGIG (reference sequence). V was clipped by 3 bases and J by 5 bases, with 13 bases between them.

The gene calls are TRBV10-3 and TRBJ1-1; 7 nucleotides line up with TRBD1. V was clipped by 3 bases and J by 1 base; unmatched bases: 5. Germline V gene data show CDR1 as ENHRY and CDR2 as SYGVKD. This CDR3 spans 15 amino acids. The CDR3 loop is CAISDPTGRNTEAFF. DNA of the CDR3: TGTGCCATCAGTGACCCGACAGGGAGGAACACTGAAGCTTTCTTT.

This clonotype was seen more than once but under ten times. CDR3 DNA sequence: TGTGCCAGCAGCAATCTGGTAGATAGCACAGATACGCAGTATTTT. Its translation: CASSNLVDSTDTQYF. This rearrangement joins TRBV7-9 to TRBJ2-3; no firm D call. The V and J ends lost 5 bases and 0 bases respectively, with 12 bases between them. This CDR3 spans 15 amino acids. The germline V gene encodes CDR1 SEHNR and CDR2 FQNEAQ (reference sequence).

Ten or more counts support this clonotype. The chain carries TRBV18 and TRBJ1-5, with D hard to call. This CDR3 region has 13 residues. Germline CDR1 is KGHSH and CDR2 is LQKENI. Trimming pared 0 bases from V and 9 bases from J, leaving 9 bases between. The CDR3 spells CASSPPTNGPQHF. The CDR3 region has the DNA TGTGCCAGCTCACCACCGACGAATGGGCCCCAGCATTTT.

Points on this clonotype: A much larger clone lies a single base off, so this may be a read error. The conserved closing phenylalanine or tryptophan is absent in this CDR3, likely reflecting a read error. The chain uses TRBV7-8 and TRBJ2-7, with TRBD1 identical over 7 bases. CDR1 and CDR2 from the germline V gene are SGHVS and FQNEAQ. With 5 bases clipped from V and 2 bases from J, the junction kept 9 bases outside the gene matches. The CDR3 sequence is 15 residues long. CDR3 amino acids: CASSHLGTEPYEQYL. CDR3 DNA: TGTGCCAGCAGCCATCTGGGGACAGAGCCCTACGAGCAGTACCTC.

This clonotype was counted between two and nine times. CDR3 DNA sequence: TGTGCCAGCAGCTTAGATAGGGGACCTCAAGAGACCCAGTACTTC. Translated: CASSLDRGPQETQYF. J is TRBJ2-5 and V is TRBV7-2; the D gene could be TRBD1 or TRBD2 (5 bases each). The length of the CDR3 is 15 residues. CDR1 and CDR2 (germline): SGHTA, FQGNSA. V lost 1 base to trimming and J lost 2 bases, with 11 bases between them.

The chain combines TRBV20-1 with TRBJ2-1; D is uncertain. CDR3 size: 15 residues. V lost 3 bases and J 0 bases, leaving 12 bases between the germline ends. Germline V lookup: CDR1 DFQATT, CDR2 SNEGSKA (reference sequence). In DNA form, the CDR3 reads TGCAGTGCTAGGCTAGTCGAGAGCTCCTACAATGAGCAGTTCTTC. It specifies CSARLVESSYNEQFF.